Listed below are T cell receptor beta chains from one sample, sequenced in a study of cytomegalovirus exposure and HLA in healthy donors. Some clones are missing from TCRdb's copy, which holds only in-frame ones; the method was immunoSEQ multiplex PCR. The sample carries about 160,000 clones, approximately 77% recorded once. The sequencing sample was made of PBMCs. These TCRs come from a man aged 30 to 39 in good health and CMV-seropositive. Both conserved end residues are part of each CDR3. A D gene is named only where the DNA matches it firmly. For some rows the clone size is stated as once, few or many, or as a class when expanded; others skip it.

v_call	j_call	clone_size	d_call	cdr3_nt	cdr3_aa
TRBV28	TRBJ2-2	NA	NA	TGTGCCAGCAGGCCCCCGGTCCTCTACACCGGGGAGCTGTTTTTT	CASRPPVLYTGELFF
TRBV5-1	TRBJ2-5	NA	TRBD2	TGCGCCAGCAGCTTGGTAGCGGGGGGCCAGTGGACCCAGTACTTC	CASSLVAGGQWTQYF
TRBV27	TRBJ1-5	NA	NA	TGTGCCAGCGATGTTACAGGTTATAGCAATCAGCCCCAGCATTTT	CASDVTGYSNQPQHF
TRBV2	TRBJ2-7	NA	TRBD1	TGTGCCAGCAGGACAGGGGGCTTATACGAGCAGTACTTC	CASRTGGLYEQYF
TRBV30	TRBJ2-3	NA	NA	TGTGCCTGGAGTGTACTTTCAGGGTGGGGTGATACGCAGTATTTT	CAWSVLSGWGDTQYF
TRBV6-5	TRBJ1-4	NA	TRBD1	TGTGCCAGCAAAGACAGGGGGGCTAATGAAAAACTGTTTTTT	CASKDRGANEKLFF
TRBV4-1	TRBJ2-3	NA	TRBD1	TGCGCCAGCAGCCAAATTATGGGGGACAGGGGTTACGGTAGCACAGATACGCAGTATTTT	CASSQIMGDRGYGSTDTQYF
TRBV27	TRBJ1-4	once	NA	TGTGCCAGCAGTTTCCTCGGCGGAAAACTGTTTTTT	CASSFLGGKLFF
TRBV2	TRBJ2-7	NA	TRBD2	TGTGCCAGCTTCACTAGCGGGGGACCCACCTACGAGCAGTACTTC	CASFTSGGPTYEQYF
TRBV6-1	TRBJ2-5	NA	NA	TGTGCCAGCAGTGAACGGATATCGGGGTTAGAGACCCAGTACTTC	CASSERISGLETQYF
TRBV7-2	TRBJ1-3	NA	NA	TGTGCCAGCAGCCCCGGGGGGCCTGGAAACACCATATATTTT	CASSPGGPGNTIYF
TRBV28	TRBJ2-5	NA	TRBD1	TGTGCCAGCAGTTTGCAGACAGGGGGCGAAGAGACCCAGTACTTC	CASSLQTGGEETQYF
TRBV5-1	TRBJ2-3	few	NA	TGCGCCAGCAGCTTGAGGAGCCCTAGCACAGATACGCAGTATTTT	CASSLRSPSTDTQYF
TRBV4-1	TRBJ2-2	NA	NA	TGCGCCAGCAGCCCCCCGACGGAGCTGACCGGGGAGCTGTTTTTT	CASSPPTELTGELFF
TRBV7-6	TRBJ2-7	NA	TRBD1	TGTGCCAGCAGCTTAGGAGGGGGCGGCTACGAGCAGTACTTC	CASSLGGGGYEQYF
TRBV6-5	TRBJ1-2	NA	TRBD1	TGTGCCAGCACCAACCGGGACAGGGCGATCTATGGCTACACCTTC	CASTNRDRAIYGYTF
TRBV13	TRBJ1-6	NA	NA	TGTGCCAGCAGCTTGCAGAGTACTAAGAATTCACCCCTCCACTTT	CASSLQSTKNSPLHF
TRBV9	TRBJ2-6	NA	NA	TGTGCCAGCAGCGTAGACAACTCTGGGGCCAACGTCCTGACTTTC	CASSVDNSGANVLTF
TRBV7-3	TRBJ1-6	NA	TRBD1	TGTGCCAGCAGTGAGGGACAGGGTGCTTCACCCCTCCACTTT	CASSEGQGASPLHF
TRBV4-1	TRBJ2-4	NA	TRBD2	TGCGCCAGCAGCCAGCTAGCGGGAAAAAACATTCAGTACTTC	CASSQLAGKNIQYF
TRBV28	TRBJ1-1	few	NA	TGTGCCTCTTGTACCCTAATGAACACTGAAGCTTTCTTT	CASCTLMNTEAFF
TRBV28	TRBJ2-5	NA	NA	TGTGCCAGCAGCACCCAGACAGGCCCCGGGACCCAGTACTTC	CASSTQTGPGTQYF